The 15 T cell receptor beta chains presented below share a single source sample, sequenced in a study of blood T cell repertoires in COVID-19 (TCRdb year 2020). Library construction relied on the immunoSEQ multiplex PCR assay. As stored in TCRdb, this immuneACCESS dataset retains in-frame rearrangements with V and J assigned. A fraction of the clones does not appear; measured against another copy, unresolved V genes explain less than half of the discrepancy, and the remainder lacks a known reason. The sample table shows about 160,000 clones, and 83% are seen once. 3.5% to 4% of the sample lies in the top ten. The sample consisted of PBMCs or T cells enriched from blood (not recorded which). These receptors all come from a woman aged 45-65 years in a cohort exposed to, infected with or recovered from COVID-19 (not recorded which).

The DNA for the CDR3 is TGCGCCAGCAGCCAAGATCGAGGGGGCGAAGGGTTGCGGGGCTACACCTTC. This translates into CASSQDRGGEGLRGYTF. The genes are TRBV4-3 and TRBJ1-2; 7 nucleotides match TRBD1. Looked up from germline, CDR1 is LGHNA and CDR2 is YSLEER. The CDR3 loop spans 17 amino acids. J gave up 8 bases and V 0 bases, and 15 bases lay outside the gene matches.

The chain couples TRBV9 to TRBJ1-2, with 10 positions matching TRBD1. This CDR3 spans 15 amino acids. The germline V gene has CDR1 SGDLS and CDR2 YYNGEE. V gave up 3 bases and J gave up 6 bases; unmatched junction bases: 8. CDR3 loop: CASSAGDRGGNGYTF. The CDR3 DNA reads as TGTGCCAGCAGCGCGGGGGACAGGGGCGGGAATGGCTACACCTTC.

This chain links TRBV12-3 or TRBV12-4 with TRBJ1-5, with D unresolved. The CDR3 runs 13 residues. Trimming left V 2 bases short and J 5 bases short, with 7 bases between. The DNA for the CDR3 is TGTGCCAGCAGTTTAAGAGAGGATCAGCCCCAGCATTTT. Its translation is CASSLREDQPQHF.

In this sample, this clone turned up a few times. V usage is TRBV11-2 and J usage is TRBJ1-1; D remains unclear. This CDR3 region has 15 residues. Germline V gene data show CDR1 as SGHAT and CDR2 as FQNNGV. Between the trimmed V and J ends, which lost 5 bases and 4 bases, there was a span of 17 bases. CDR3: CASSPFLRESTEAFF. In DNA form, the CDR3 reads TGTGCCAGCAGCCCGTTTTTACGGGAGAGCACTGAAGCTTTCTTT.

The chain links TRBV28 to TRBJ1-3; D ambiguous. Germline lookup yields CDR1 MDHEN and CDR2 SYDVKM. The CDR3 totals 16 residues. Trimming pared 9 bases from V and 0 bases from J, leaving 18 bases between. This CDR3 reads CASPPSQQPSGNTIYF. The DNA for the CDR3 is TGTGCCAGTCCACCCTCCCAACAGCCCTCTGGAAACACCATATATTTT.

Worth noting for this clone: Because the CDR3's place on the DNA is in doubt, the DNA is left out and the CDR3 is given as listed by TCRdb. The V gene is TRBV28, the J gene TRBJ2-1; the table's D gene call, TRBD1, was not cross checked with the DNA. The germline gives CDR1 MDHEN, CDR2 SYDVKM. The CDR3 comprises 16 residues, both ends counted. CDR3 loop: CASSFLAGASHNEQFF.

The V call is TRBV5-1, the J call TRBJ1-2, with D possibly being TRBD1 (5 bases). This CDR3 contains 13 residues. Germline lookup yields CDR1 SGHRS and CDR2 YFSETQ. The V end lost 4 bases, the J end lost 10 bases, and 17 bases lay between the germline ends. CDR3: CASSPGGEVAYTF. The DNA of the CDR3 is TGCGCCAGCAGCCCCGGGGGGGAAGTGGCCTACACCTTC.

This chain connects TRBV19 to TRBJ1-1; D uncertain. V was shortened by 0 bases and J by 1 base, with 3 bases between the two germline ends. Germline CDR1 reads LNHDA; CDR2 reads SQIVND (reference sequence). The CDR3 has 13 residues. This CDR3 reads CASSIDKNTEAFF. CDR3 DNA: TGTGCCAGTAGTATAGATAAGAACACTGAAGCTTTCTTT. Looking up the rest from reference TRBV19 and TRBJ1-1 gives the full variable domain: DGGITQSPKYLFRKEGQNVTLSCEQNLNHDAMYWYRQDPGQGLRLIYYSQIVNDFQKGDIAEGYSVSREKKESFPLTVTSAQKNPTAFYLCASSIDKNTEAFFGQGTRLTVV.

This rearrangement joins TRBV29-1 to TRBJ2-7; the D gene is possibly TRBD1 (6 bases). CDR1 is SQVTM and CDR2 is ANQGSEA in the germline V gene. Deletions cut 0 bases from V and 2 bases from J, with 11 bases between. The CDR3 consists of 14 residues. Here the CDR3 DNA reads TGCAGCGTTGAAGAGGTGGACAGAGCCTACGAGCAGTACTTC. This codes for CSVEEVDRAYEQYF.

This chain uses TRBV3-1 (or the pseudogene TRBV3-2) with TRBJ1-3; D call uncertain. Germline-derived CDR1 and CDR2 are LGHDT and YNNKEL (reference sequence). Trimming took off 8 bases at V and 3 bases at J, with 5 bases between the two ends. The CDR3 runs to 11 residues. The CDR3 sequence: CASYGGNTIYF. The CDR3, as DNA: TGTGCCAGCTACGGTGGAAACACCATATATTTT.

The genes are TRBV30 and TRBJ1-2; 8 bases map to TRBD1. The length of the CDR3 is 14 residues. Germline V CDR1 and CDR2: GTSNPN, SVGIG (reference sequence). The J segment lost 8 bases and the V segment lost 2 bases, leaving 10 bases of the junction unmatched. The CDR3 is CAWSIPGQEGGYTF. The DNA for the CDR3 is TGTGCCTGGAGTATTCCGGGACAGGAGGGCGGCTACACCTTC. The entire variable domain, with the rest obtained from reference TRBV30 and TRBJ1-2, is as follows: SQTIHQWPATLVQPVGSPLSLECTVEGTSNPNLYWYRQAAGRGLQLLFYSVGIGQISSEVPQNLSASRPQDRQFILSSKKLLLSDSGFYLCAWSIPGQEGGYTFGSGTRLTVV.

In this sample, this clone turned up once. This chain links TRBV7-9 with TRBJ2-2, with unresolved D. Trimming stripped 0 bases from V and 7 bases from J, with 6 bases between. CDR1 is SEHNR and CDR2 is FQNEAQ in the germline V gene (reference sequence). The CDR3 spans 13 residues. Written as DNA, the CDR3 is TGTGCCAGCAGCTTAGCGGTAGTCGGGGAGCTGTTTTTT. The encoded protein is CASSLAVVGELFF.

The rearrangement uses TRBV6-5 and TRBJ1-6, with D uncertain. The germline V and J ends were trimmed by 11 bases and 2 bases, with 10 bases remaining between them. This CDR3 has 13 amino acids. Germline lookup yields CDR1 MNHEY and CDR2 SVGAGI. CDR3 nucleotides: TGTGCCTCTCGGGAAGCCTATAATTCACCCCTCCACTTT. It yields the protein CASREAYNSPLHF.

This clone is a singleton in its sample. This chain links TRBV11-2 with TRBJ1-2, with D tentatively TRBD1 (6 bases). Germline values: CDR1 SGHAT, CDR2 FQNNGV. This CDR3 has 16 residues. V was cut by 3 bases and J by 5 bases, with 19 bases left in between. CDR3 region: CASSFSRTADEYGYTF. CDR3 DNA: TGTGCCAGCAGCTTTAGCCGGACAGCGGACGAGTATGGCTACACCTTC.

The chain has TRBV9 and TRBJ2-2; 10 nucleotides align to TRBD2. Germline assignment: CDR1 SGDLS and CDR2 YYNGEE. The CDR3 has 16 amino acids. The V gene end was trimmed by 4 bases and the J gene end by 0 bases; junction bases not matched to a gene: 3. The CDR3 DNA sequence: TGTGCCAGCAGCCCCCTAGCGGGAGCGAACACCGGGGAGCTGTTTTTT. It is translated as CASSPLAGANTGELFF.